This paragraph reports one T cell receptor (beta chain). Its antigen is unidentified. Since all of the isolated RNA was reverse transcribed, expressed TCRB transcripts were what got sequenced. Only in-frame clones appear in the TCRdb table, and some are missing; sequencing was by immunoSEQ multiplex PCR. The sample yields roughly 230,000 clones, over 8.5% seen once. This specimen comes from a study of beta chain features in type 1 diabetes. Every donor provided one heparinised blood draw, which averaged about 110 mL. Deletions cut 1 base from V and 4 bases from J, with 14 bases between. CDR1 SGHNT and CDR2 YYREEE come from the germline V gene (reference sequence). There are 15 residues in the CDR3. Study conclusions and caveats: VDJ junctions from patients with type 1 diabetes contained fewer insertions and more deletions. The similarity of naive, central memory and Treg TCRB repertoires appeared greater among patients than among healthy donors. Cells expressing TCR highly could be over-represented by cDNA sequencing.

This receptor was identified in a woman in her late teens or twenties in good health. Sequenced material: naive CD4+ T cells from blood. The chain joins TRBV5-4 to TRBJ1-2; a weak D match, TRBD1 (5 bases). The CDR3 DNA sequence: TGTGCCAGCAGCTTGACAGGACCGTCCGGCTATGGCTACACCTTC. Encoded protein: CASSLTGPSGYGYTF. The variable domain in full, completed from reference TRBV5-4 and TRBJ1-2, reads ETGVTQSPTHLIKTRGQQVTLRCSSQSGHNTVSWYQQALGQGPQFIFQYYREEENGRGNFPPRFSGLQFPNYSSELNVNALELDDSALYLCASSLTGPSGYGYTFGSGTRLTVV.